A single sample gave rise to the 26 T cell receptor beta chains below, sequenced in a study of blood T cells in healthy people across ages. A second PCR, run for roughly 7 to 12 cycles, used a sample-barcoded 5' primer plus a J-beta primer mix. TCRdb re-called the 5' RACE reads with MiXCR, one entry per CDR3 protein. The sample consists of more than 600,000 distinct CDR3 sequences, around 25% of them appearing once. Separately, the same data were catalogued under a study of T cells of mothers and their children.

Sequenced input: blood. The receptors were sampled from a boy younger than 18 in good health.

This clonotype was counted a few times. The rearrangement joins TRBV27 to TRBJ2-5; TRBD2 matches at 10 bases. The better agreement between TRBJ2-7 and the DNA end casts doubt on the J call. CDR3 length: 14 amino acids. The germline V gene has CDR1 MNHEY and CDR2 SMNVEV (reference sequence). The chain's CDR3 is CASSILAGDYEQYF. The CDR3 nucleotides are TGTGCCAGCAGTATCCTAGCGGGAGACTACGAGCAGTACTTC.

This clonotype was seen only once. The chain links TRBV20-1 to TRBJ2-3; D may match TRBD1 or TRBD2 (6 bases each). CDR3 length: 14 amino acids. V gave up 0 bases and J gave up 7 bases, with 14 bases separating them. Looked up from germline, CDR1 is DFQATT and CDR2 is SNEGSKA (reference sequence). DNA of the CDR3: TGCAGTGCTAGAGATAGGGGGACTCTAAATACGCAGTATTTT. This sequence encodes CSARDRGTLNTQYF.

V gene TRBV28 combines with J gene TRBJ2-1; perhaps TRBD1 as D (5 bases). The CDR3 consists of 16 residues. Germline V gives CDR1 MDHEN, CDR2 SYDVKM. The V end lost 1 base, the J end lost 3 bases, and 13 bases lay between the germline ends. This CDR3 is CASSLSNRQIYNEQFF. The CDR3 coding sequence is TGTGCCAGCAGTTTATCCAACCGACAGATCTACAATGAGCAGTTCTTC.

V is TRBV7-3 and J is TRBJ2-5; D ambiguous. The last part of the DNA fits TRBJ2-1 better; the J call may be wrong. The CDR3 runs 13 residues. From germline, CDR1 is SGHTA and CDR2 FQGTGA. The CDR3, as DNA: TGTGCCGGGCCCAGAGGTCCATACAATGAGCAGTTCTTC. It translates to CAGPRGPYNEQFF.

This rearrangement joins TRBV24-1 to TRBJ2-5; TRBD2 agrees at 12 bases. With the DNA end fitting TRBJ2-1 better, the J assignment may be wrong. Germline-derived CDR1 and CDR2 are KGHDR and SFDVKD. This CDR3 is built from 16 residues. CDR3 DNA: TGTGCCACCAGTGACCCTCTAGCGGGAGGGCCCAATGAGCAGTTCTTC. Translation: CATSDPLAGGPNEQFF.

V is TRBV3-1 and J is TRBJ2-2, with TRBD2 as a possible D gene (5 bases). The V end was cut by 1 base, the J end by 4 bases, with 16 bases between. Germline V gene data show CDR1 as LGHDT and CDR2 as YNNKEL (reference sequence). CDR3 length: 17 amino acids. The CDR3 is CASSQADGGLGTGELFF. The CDR3 nucleotides read TGTGCCAGCAGCCAAGCGGACGGCGGGCTAGGCACCGGGGAGCTGTTTTTT.

This clonotype turned up a few times. This chain connects TRBV2 to TRBJ2-7, with no clear D. The germline V and J ends were trimmed by 4 bases and 2 bases, with 6 bases remaining between them. CDR1 and CDR2 (germline): SNHLY, FYNNEI. The CDR3 extends over 12 amino acids. The CDR3 reads CASSADPYEQYF. The CDR3 region has the DNA TGTGCCAGCAGTGCTGACCCCTACGAGCAGTACTTC.

V and J are TRBV5-1 and TRBJ2-1, with 7 bases aligning to TRBD1. This CDR3 spans 14 amino acids. Trimming at V came to 2 bases and at J to 4 bases, leaving 3 bases not matched to a gene. From germline, CDR1 is SGHRS and CDR2 YFSETQ. CDR3 in DNA: TGCGCCAGCAGCTTACCACAGGGGTACAATGAGCAGTTCTTC. It is translated as CASSLPQGYNEQFF.

This clonotype was found a few times. The V and J genes are TRBV29-1 and TRBJ2-5; D perhaps matches TRBD2 (6 bases). The ends were cut back, 0 bases at V and 5 bases at J, with 22 bases in the middle. The germline CDR1 and CDR2 sequences are SQVTM and ANQGSEA. CDR3 length: 17 residues. The DNA of the CDR3 is TGCAGCGTTGAAGATCTTGGAGGGGACTCCCCCCGGGAGACCCAGTACTTC. Its translation is CSVEDLGGDSPRETQYF.

The table lists this clonotype with a few counts. This sequence joins TRBV7-9 and TRBJ2-7, with D tentatively TRBD1 (7 bases). Germline V gene sequence: CDR1 SEHNR, CDR2 FQNEAQ (reference sequence). This CDR3 has 16 residues. Trimming shortened V by 3 bases and J by 0 bases, and 15 bases separated the two germline ends. CDR3 sequence reads: CASSFSAGGLSYEQYF. The CDR3 bases are TGTGCCAGCAGCTTCTCGGCAGGGGGACTCTCCTACGAGCAGTACTTC.

The rearrangement links TRBV20-1 to TRBJ1-2; 10 bases are a match to TRBD1. Germline V gene lookup returns CDR1 DFQATT and CDR2 SNEGSKA (reference sequence). The CDR3 has 13 amino acids. V lost 4 bases to trimming and J lost 2 bases; unmatched junction nucleotides: 1. The CDR3 protein is CSAKGQGNYGYTF. As DNA, the CDR3 is TGCAGTGCTAAGGGACAGGGGAACTATGGCTACACCTTC.

This clonotype has a handful of counts. This chain uses TRBV29-1 with TRBJ2-5; 8 nucleotides line up with TRBD2. The closer fit of TRBJ2-7 to the DNA end suggests the J call may be wrong. Germline V gene data show CDR1 as SQVTM and CDR2 as ANQGSEA. This CDR3 has 14 amino acids. The CDR3 loop reads CSVEVAGGAYEQYF. For the CDR3, the DNA is TGCAGCGTTGAAGTTGCGGGAGGCGCCTACGAGCAGTACTTC.

This clonotype has ten or more counts. This chain links TRBV6-4 with TRBJ2-5; D remains unclear. Germline CDR1 MRHNA, CDR2 SNTAGT. The CDR3 runs to 12 residues. Between the trimmed V and J ends, which lost 0 bases and 5 bases, there was a span of 4 bases. The chain's CDR3 is CASSDSSETQYF. The CDR3 coding sequence is TGTGCCAGCAGTGACTCGAGTGAGACCCAGTACTTC.

This clonotype appeared a few times. This chain uses TRBV7-2 with TRBJ2-7; possible D gene TRBD2, 5 bases. CDR3 length: 14 residues. The ends were cut back, 1 base at V and 3 bases at J, with 10 bases in the middle. Germline V gene sequence: CDR1 SGHTA, CDR2 FQGNSA. The CDR3 region is CASSLGVGLYEQYF. The CDR3 DNA sequence: TGTGCCAGCAGCTTAGGGGTCGGACTCTACGAGCAGTACTTC.

The chain links TRBV29-1 to TRBJ2-7; a weak D match, TRBD2 (6 bases). This CDR3 spans 13 amino acids. V was shortened by 7 bases and J by 0 bases, with 13 bases between the two germline ends. Germline V gene data show CDR1 as SQVTM and CDR2 as ANQGSEA. Here the CDR3 DNA reads TGCAGCGGAGAGGACGGGAGCTCCTACGAGCAGTACTTC. This sequence encodes CSGEDGSSYEQYF.

V and J are TRBV28 and TRBJ2-7, with D perhaps matching TRBD1 (6 bases). CDR3 length: 14 amino acids. V was pared by 5 bases and J by 2 bases, with 13 bases between. Germline values: CDR1 MDHEN, CDR2 SYDVKM. The CDR3 DNA is TGTGCCAGCAGTCTCAGGGGCCCCACCTACGAGCAGTACTTC. This translates into CASSLRGPTYEQYF.

The V and J genes are TRBV5-1 and TRBJ2-4; TRBD2 might be the D (6 bases). Trimming pared 0 bases from V and 0 bases from J, leaving 10 bases between. The CDR3 contains 16 residues. From germline, CDR1 is SGHRS and CDR2 YFSETQ. The CDR3 nucleotides are TGCGCCAGCAGCTTGGTACCGGGGGAAGCCAAAAACATTCAGTACTTC. Its protein product is CASSLVPGEAKNIQYF. Based on the CDR3 plus reference TRBV5-1 and TRBJ2-4, the full variable domain is KAGVTQTPRYLIKTRGQQVTLSCSPISGHRSVSWYQQTPGQGLQFLFEYFSETQRNKGNFPGRFSGRQFSNSRSEMNVSTLELGDSALYLCASSLVPGEAKNIQYFGAGTRLSVL.

The table lists this clonotype with a few counts. The V and J genes are TRBV5-1 and TRBJ2-6, with 7 positions matching TRBD1. CDR1 and CDR2 (germline): SGHRS, YFSETQ. The ends lost 0 bases at V and 6 bases at J; junction bases unmatched: 9. The CDR3 covers 17 residues. CDR3 nucleotides: TGCGCCAGCAGCTTGGGCGGATGGGACAGATCGGCCAACGTCCTGACTTTC. It specifies CASSLGGWDRSANVLTF.

The chain links TRBV20-1 to TRBJ2-3; TRBD1 matches 8 bases. Germline V gene data show CDR1 as DFQATT and CDR2 as SNEGSKA (reference sequence). The CDR3 is 15 residues long. Trimming took 3 bases from V and 3 from J; bases not matched to a gene: 8. CDR3 amino acids: CSASTGGVGTDTQYF. CDR3 nucleotide sequence: TGCAGTGCTAGTACAGGGGGTGTGGGGACAGATACGCAGTATTTT.

V usage is TRBV27 and J usage is TRBJ2-2; 8 bases match TRBD2. Germline loops: CDR1 MNHEY, CDR2 SMNVEV (reference sequence). The CDR3 spans 16 residues. Trimming took 5 bases from V and 1 from J; bases not matched to a gene: 6. CDR3 DNA sequence: TGTGCCAGCAGTGAGGCACTAGCGGAGAACACCGGGGAGCTGTTTTTT. Residues: CASSEALAENTGELFF.

The V and J genes are TRBV13 and TRBJ1-1; possible D gene TRBD1, 6 bases. Germline CDR1 reads PRHDT; CDR2 reads FYEKMQ (reference sequence). The CDR3 loop spans 15 amino acids. V was trimmed by 5 bases and J by 2 bases, leaving 15 bases between them. DNA for the CDR3: TGTGCCAGCAGCACGAAGACAGGTCCCAACACTGAAGCTTTCTTT. This translates into CASSTKTGPNTEAFF.

This clonotype has more than one count but fewer than ten. CDR3 in amino acids: CASNPSGATEAFF. Here the CDR3 DNA reads TGTGCCAGCAATCCGTCAGGGGCCACTGAAGCTTTCTTT. V gene TRBV7-9 combines with J gene TRBJ1-1, with D possibly TRBD1 on 6 matching bases. In germline, CDR1 is SEHNR, CDR2 FQNEAQ (reference sequence). The CDR3 contains 13 residues. V shed 7 bases and J shed 4 bases, with 13 bases lying between them.

Concerning this clonotype itself: A much larger clone lies a single base off, so this may be a read error. V gene TRBV24-1 combines with J gene TRBJ1-1; tentatively, D is TRBD1 (5 bases). CDR3 length: 13 amino acids. Trimming cost V 5 bases and J 3 bases, with 9 bases left between them. Germline V gene lookup returns CDR1 KGHDR and CDR2 SFDVKD. CDR3 region: CATSGAGYTEAFF. DNA for the CDR3: TGTGCCACCAGTGGGGCAGGGTACACTGAAGCTTTCTTT.

The chain links TRBV6-2 or TRBV6-3 to TRBJ2-5; TRBD1 matches 8 bases. CDR3 length: 12 amino acids. Per the germline V gene, CDR1 is MNHEY and CDR2 is SVGEGT. Trimming removed 4 bases from V and 6 bases from J; junction bases left unmatched: 1. DNA for the CDR3: TGTGCCAGCAGTTGGACAGGGAAGACCCAGTACTTC. Translating gives CASSWTGKTQYF.

This clonotype was recorded a few times. This rearrangement joins TRBV12-3 or TRBV12-4 to TRBJ2-5; 11 bases align to TRBD2. The trim removed 7 bases at V and 10 bases at J, leaving 17 bases unmatched. The CDR3 totals 16 residues. The DNA for the CDR3 is TGTGCCAGCACCCCTATGATAGCGGGAGGGCCCGGCGTCCAGTACTTC. It specifies CASTPMIAGGPGVQYF.

The V gene is TRBV6-5, the J gene TRBJ2-2; 9 bases are a match to TRBD1. The J segment lost 2 bases and the V segment lost 2 bases, leaving 6 bases of the junction unmatched. The germline V gene has CDR1 MNHEY and CDR2 SVGAGI. The CDR3 runs to 17 residues. The CDR3 bases are TGTGCCAGCAGTTACACGAGACAGGGGGTAAACACCGGGGAGCTGTTTTTT. Amino acids: CASSYTRQGVNTGELFF.